This entry features one T cell receptor beta chain sequence. What it binds is unknown. The identical CDR3 is also encoded by other nucleotide sequences in the sample. The CDR3 length is 14 residues. V lost 6 bases and J lost 1, with 13 bases in between. Germline-derived CDR1 and CDR2 are LNHDA and SQIVND (reference sequence). This specimen comes from a study of Ad26.COV2.S vaccination and SARS-CoV-2 variants. The wider study: Recipients of Ad26.COV2.S got it intramuscularly, once or twice 56 days apart.

Profiled with immunoSEQ multiplex PCR; TCRdb holds only in-frame clones, not every one. The sample lists roughly 700,000 clones, about 89% occurring once. Treatment denoted: 15 to 20 received Ad26.COV2.S at low or high dose, single or two shots; several received placebo; per-sample allocation not given. All samples were drawn on day 63, counting from the first vaccine or placebo injection. Broader study findings: TCR breadth and depth analyses may have underestimated total T cell responses.

Sequenced here: peripheral blood, sampled in a trial of Ad26.COV2.S vaccine versus placebo. This sequence joins TRBV19 and TRBJ2-7; TRBD1 is a possible D gene (6 bases). This sequence was found in a person between 18 and 65 years old who received the Ad26.COV2.S COVID-19 vaccine or a placebo. The CDR3 region has the DNA TGTGCCAGTAGCTGGGGGCGAGAATCCTACGAGCAGTACTTC. Residues: CASSWGRESYEQYF.